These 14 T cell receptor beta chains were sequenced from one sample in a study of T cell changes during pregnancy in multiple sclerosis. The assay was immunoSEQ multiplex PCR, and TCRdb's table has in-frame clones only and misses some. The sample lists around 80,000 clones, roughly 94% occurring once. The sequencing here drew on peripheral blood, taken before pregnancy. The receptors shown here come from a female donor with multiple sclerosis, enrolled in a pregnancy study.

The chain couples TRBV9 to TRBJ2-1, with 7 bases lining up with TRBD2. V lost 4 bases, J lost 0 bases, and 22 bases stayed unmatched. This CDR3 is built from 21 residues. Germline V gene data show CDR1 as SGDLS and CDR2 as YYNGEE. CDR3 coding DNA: TGTGCCAGCAGCCCAAGACCCAGTGGAGGGAGGGTCTCCGGCTCCTACAATGAGCAGTTCTTC. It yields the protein CASSPRPSGGRVSGSYNEQFF. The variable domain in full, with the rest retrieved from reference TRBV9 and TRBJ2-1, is DSGVTQTPKHLITATGQRVTLRCSPRSGDLSVYWYQQSLDQGLQFLIQYYNGEERAKGNILERFSAQQFPDLHSELNLSSLELGDSALYFCASSPRPSGGRVSGSYNEQFFGPGTRLTVL.

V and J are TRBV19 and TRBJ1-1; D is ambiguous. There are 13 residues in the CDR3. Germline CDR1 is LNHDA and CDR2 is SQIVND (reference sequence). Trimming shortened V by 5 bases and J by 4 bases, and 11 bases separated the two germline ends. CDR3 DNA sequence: TGTGCCAGTAGTTCATCACGGTTCACTGAAGCTTTCTTT. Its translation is CASSSSRFTEAFF.

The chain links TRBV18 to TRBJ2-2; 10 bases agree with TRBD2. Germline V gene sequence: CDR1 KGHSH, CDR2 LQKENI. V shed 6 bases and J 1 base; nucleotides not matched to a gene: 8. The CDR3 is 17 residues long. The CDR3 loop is CASSSRLAGGNTGELFF. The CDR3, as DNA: TGTGCCAGCTCCTCCCGACTAGCGGGCGGGAACACCGGGGAGCTGTTTTTT.

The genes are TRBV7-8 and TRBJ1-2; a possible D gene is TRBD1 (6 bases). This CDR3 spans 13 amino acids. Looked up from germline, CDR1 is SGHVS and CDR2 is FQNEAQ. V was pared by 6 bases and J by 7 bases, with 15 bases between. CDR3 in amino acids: CASSQGSALGYTF. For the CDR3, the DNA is TGTGCCAGCAGTCAGGGGAGCGCGCTTGGCTACACCTTC.

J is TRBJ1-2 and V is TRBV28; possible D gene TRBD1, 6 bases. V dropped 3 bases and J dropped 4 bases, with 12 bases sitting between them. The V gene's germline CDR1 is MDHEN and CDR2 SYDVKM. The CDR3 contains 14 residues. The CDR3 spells CASSLKGDIYGYTF. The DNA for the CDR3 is TGTGCCAGCAGTTTGAAGGGGGATATCTATGGCTACACCTTC.

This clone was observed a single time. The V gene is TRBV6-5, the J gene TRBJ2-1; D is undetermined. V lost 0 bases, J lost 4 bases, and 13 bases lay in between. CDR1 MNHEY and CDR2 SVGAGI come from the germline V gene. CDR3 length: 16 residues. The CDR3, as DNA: TGTGCCAGCAGTTACTCGATCGCGTTACAGTACAATGAGCAGTTCTTC. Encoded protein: CASSYSIALQYNEQFF.

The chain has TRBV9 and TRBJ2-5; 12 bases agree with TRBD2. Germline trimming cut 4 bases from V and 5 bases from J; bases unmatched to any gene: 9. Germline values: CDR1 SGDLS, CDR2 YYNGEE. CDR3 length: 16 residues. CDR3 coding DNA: TGTGCCAGCAGCCCCTCTAGCGGGGGGGCCGCTGAGACCCAGTACTTC. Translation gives CASSPSSGGAAETQYF.

The CDR3 nucleotides read TGTGCCAGCAGCTTTCGGACAGGGGAGAACACTGAAGCTTTCTTT. It translates to CASSFRTGENTEAFF. The chain combines TRBV11-3 with TRBJ1-1; 9 bases are a match to TRBD1. Germline V lookup: CDR1 SGHNT, CDR2 YENEEA. This CDR3 comprises 15 residues. Trimming removed 3 bases from V and 1 base from J; junction bases left unmatched: 3.

CDR3 nucleotide sequence: TGTGCCAGCAGCTTGACAGGGTATGAGTCTGGAAACACCATATATTTT. Amino acids: CASSLTGYESGNTIYF. The rearrangement uses TRBV13 and TRBJ1-3; 7 bases map to TRBD1. The CDR3 is made up of 16 amino acids. CDR1 is PRHDT, CDR2 FYEKMQ, per germline (reference sequence). V gave up 3 bases and J gave up 1 base; unmatched junction bases: 6.

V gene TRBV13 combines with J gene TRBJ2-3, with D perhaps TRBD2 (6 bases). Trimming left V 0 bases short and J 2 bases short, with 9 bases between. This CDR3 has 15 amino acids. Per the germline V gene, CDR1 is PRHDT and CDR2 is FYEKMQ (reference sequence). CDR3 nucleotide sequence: TGTGCCAGCAGCTTAGGCGGGGGAATCACAGATACGCAGTATTTT. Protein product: CASSLGGGITDTQYF.

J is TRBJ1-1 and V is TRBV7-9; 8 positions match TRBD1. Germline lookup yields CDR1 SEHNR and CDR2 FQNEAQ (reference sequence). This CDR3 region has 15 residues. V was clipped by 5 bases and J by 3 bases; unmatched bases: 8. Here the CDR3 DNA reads TGTGCCAGCAGCACCCCGAGACAGGGGCACACTGAAGCTTTCTTT. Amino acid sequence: CASSTPRQGHTEAFF.

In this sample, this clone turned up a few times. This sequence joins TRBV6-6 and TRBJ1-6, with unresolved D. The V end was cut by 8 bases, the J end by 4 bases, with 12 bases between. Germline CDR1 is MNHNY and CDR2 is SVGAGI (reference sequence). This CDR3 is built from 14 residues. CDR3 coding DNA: TGTGCCAGCCGAGAGGGCATGTATAATTCACCCCTCCACTTT. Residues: CASREGMYNSPLHF.

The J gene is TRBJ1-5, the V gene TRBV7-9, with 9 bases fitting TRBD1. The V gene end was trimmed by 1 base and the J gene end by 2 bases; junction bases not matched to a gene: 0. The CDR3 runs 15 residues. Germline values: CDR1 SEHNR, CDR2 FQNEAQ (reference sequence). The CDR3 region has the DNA TGTGCCAGCAGCTTAGGGACAGGGGGCAATCAGCCCCAGCATTTT. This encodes CASSLGTGGNQPQHF. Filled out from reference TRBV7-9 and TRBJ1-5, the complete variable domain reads DTGVSQNPRHKITKRGQNVTFRCDPISEHNRLYWYRQTLGQGPEFLTYFQNEAQLEKSRLLSDRFSAERPKGSFSTLEIQRTEQGDSAMYLCASSLGTGGNQPQHFGDGTRLSIL.

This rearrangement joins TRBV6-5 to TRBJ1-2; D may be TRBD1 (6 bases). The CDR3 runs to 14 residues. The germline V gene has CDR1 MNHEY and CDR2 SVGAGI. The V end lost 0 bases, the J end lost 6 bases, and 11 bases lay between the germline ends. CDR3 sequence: CASSYSQGGDGYTF. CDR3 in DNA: TGTGCCAGCAGTTACTCGCAAGGGGGAGATGGCTACACCTTC.